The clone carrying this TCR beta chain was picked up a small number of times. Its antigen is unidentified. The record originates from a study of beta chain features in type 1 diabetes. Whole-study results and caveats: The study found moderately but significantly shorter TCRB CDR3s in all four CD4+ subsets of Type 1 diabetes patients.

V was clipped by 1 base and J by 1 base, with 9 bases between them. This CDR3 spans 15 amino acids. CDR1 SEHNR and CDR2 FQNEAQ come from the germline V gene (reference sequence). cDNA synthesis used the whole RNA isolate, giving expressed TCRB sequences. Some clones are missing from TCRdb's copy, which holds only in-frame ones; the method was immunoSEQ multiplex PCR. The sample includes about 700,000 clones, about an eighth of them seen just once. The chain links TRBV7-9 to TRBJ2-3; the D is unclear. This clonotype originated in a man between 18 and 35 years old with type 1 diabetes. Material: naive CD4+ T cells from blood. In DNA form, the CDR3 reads TGTGCCAGCAGCTTAGGAACACTGGGCACAGATACGCAGTATTTT. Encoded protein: CASSLGTLGTDTQYF.